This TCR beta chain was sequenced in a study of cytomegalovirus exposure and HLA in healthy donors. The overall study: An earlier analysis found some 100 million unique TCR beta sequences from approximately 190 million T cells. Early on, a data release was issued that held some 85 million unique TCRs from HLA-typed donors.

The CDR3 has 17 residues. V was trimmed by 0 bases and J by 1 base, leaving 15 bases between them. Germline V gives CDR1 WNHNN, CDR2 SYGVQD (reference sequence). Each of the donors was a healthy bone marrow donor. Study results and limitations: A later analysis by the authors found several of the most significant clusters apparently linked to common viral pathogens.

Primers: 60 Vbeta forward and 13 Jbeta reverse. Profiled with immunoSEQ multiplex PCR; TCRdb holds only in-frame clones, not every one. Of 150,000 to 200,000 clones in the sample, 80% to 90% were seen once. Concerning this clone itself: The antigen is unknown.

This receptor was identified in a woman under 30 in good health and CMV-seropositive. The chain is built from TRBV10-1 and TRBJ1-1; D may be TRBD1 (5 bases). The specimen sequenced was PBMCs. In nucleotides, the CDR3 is TGCGCCAGCAGTGAGTCCCCAGGGTCAAGGGCGAACACTGAAGCTTTCTTT. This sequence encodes CASSESPGSRANTEAFF.